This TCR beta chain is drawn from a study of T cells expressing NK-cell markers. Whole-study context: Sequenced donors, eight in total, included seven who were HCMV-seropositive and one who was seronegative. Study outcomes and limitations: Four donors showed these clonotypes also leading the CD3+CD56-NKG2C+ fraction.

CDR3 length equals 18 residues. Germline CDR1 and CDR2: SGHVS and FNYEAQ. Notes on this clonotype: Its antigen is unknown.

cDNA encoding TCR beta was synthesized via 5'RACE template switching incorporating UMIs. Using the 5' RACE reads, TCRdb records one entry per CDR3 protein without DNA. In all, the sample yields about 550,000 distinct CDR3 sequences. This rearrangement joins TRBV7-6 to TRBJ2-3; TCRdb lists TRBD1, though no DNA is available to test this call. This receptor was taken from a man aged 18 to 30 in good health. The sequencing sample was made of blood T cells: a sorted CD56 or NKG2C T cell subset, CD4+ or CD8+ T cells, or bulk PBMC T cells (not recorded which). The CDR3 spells CASSSNIQGAVSTDTQYF.